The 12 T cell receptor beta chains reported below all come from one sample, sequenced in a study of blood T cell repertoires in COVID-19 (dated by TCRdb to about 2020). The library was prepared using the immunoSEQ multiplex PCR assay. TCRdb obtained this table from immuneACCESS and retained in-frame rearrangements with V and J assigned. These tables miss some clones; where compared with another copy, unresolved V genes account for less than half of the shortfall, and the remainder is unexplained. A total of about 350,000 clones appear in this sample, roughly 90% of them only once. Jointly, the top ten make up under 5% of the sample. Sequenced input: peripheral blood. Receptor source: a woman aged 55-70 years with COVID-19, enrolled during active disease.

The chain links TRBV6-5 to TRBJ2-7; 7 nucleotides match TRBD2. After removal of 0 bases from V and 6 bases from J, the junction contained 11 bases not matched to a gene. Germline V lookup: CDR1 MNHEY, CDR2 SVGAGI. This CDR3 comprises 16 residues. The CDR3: CASSYSWGSGKGEQYF. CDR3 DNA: TGTGCCAGCAGTTACTCGTGGGGGAGCGGGAAAGGCGAGCAGTACTTC.

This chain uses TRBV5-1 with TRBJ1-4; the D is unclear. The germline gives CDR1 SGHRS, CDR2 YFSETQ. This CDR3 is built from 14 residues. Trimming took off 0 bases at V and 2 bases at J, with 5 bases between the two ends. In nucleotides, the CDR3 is TGCGCCAGCAGCTTGGGCAGGACTAATGAAAAACTGTTTTTT. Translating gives CASSLGRTNEKLFF.

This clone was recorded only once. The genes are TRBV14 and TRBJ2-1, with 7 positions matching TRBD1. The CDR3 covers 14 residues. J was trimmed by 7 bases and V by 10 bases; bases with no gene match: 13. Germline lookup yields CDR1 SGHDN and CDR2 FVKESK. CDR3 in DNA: TGTGCCACTCAACCGCCGGGACAGATAAATGAGCAGTTCTTC. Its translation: CATQPPGQINEQFF.

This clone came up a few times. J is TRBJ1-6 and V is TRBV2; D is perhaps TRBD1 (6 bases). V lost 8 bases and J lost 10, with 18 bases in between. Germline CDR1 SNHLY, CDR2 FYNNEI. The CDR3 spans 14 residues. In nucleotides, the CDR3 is TGTGCCAGCGAGCAGGACAGAATAAACTCACCCCTCCACTTT. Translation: CASEQDRINSPLHF.

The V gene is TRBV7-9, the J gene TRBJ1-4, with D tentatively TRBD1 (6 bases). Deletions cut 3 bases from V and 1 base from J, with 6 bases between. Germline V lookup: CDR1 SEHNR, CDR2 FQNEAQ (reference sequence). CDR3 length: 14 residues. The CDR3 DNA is TGTGCCAGCAGCTTCAGGGGAACTAATGAAAAACTGTTTTTT. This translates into CASSFRGTNEKLFF. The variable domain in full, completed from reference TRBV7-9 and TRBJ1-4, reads DTGVSQNPRHKITKRGQNVTFRCDPISEHNRLYWYRQTLGQGPEFLTYFQNEAQLEKSRLLSDRFSAERPKGSFSTLEIQRTEQGDSAMYLCASSFRGTNEKLFFGSGTQLSVL.

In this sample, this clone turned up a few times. CDR3 loop: CASGTAPGPQHF. The CDR3 DNA reads TGTGCCAGCGGGACAGCCCCGGGGCCCCAGCATTTT. The gene calls are TRBV2 and TRBJ1-5; TRBD1 agrees at 7 bases. With 8 bases clipped from V and 9 bases from J, the junction kept 7 bases outside the gene matches. This CDR3 has 12 amino acids. From germline, CDR1 is SNHLY and CDR2 FYNNEI. The full variable domain, completed using reference TRBV2 and TRBJ1-5, is EPEVTQTPSHQVTQMGQEVILRCVPISNHLYFYWYRQILGQKVEFLVSFYNNEISEKSEIFDDQFSVERPDGSNFTLKIRSTKLEDSAMYFCASGTAPGPQHFGDGTRLSIL.

CDR3 sequence reads: CASSRQGLNTEAFF. CDR3 coding DNA: TGTGCCAGCAGCCGACAGGGATTGAACACTGAAGCTTTCTTT. The rearrangement uses TRBV5-5 and TRBJ1-1; the match to TRBD1 covers 7 bases. V dropped 4 bases and J dropped 0; count of bases not matched to a gene: 3. The CDR3 loop spans 14 amino acids. The germline gives CDR1 SGHKS, CDR2 YYEKEE (reference sequence).

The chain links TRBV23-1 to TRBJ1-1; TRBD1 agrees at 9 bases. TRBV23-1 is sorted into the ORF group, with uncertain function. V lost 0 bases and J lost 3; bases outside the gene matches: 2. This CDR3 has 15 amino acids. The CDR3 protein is CASSQSRQGDTEAFF. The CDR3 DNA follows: TGCGCCAGCAGTCAATCGAGACAGGGGGACACTGAAGCTTTCTTT.

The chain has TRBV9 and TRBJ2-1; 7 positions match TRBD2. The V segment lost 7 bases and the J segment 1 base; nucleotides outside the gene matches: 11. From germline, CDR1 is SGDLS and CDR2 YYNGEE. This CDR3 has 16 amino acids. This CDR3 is CASAPPWGGSYNEQFF. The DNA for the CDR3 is TGTGCCAGCGCCCCTCCGTGGGGGGGTTCCTACAATGAGCAGTTCTTC.

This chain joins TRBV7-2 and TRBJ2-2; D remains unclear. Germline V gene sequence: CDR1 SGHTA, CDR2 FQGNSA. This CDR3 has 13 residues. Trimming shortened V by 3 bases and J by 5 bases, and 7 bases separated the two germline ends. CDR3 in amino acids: CASSLTLTGELFF. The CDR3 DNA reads TGTGCCAGCAGCTTGACTCTAACCGGGGAGCTGTTTTTT.

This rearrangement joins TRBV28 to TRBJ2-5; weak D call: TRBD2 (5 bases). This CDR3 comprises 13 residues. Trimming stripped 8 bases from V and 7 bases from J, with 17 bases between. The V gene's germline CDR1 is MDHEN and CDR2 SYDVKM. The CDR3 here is CASGLRSLGTQYF. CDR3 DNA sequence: TGTGCCAGCGGACTGAGGTCTCTCGGGACCCAGTACTTC.

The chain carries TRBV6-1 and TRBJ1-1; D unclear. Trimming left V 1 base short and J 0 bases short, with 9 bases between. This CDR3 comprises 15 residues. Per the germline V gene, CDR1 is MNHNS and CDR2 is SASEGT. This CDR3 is CASSEGRVMNTEAFF. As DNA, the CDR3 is TGTGCCAGCAGTGAAGGGAGGGTAATGAACACTGAAGCTTTCTTT.